This entry is about one T cell receptor (beta chain). The trim removed 7 bases at V and 6 bases at J, leaving 7 bases unmatched. The CDR3 extends over 13 amino acids. The V gene's germline CDR1 is GTSNPN and CDR2 SVGIG (reference sequence). The sample comes from a study of blood T cell repertoires in COVID-19. At the level of the study: T cells, B-cell-depleted T cells, or PBMCs supplied cDNA or gDNA.

As processed by the authors: Researchers report that nucleated cell counts were estimated from reference gene primer amplification. The data were produced by immunoSEQ multiplex PCR, yet TCRdb's version contains in-frame clones alone and is incomplete. The DNA was the basis for D and trimming; V, J and clone size are from that table. The sample shows roughly 270,000 clones, roughly 85% of them seen only once. Recruitment covered about 26 US areas and drew participants whose ages spanned roughly 18 to 100 years. Sequences were obtained from PBMCs or T cells enriched from blood (not recorded which). The rearrangement joins TRBV30 to TRBJ1-5, with 9 bases aligning to TRBD1. The TCR sequence derives from a man aged 35 to 55 who had been exposed to COVID-19. The CDR3 DNA is TGTGCCTTGTCCGGGACAGGGTGTCAGCCCCAGCATTTT. This codes for CALSGTGCQPQHF.